One T cell receptor beta chain is described in this entry. The antigen remains unidentified. The data derive from a study of response to subunit inactivated influenza vaccine. TCRdb re-derived calls from the RT-PCR reads in MiXCR, one entry per CDR3 protein. Of over 800,000 distinct CDR3 sequences detected, approximately 22% appear once; the ten largest clones hold about a tenth. V dropped 4 bases and J dropped 3 bases, with 9 bases sitting between them. The CDR3 sequence is 14 residues long. The germline gives CDR1 LGHNA, CDR2 YNFKEQ. General observations from the study: That few new T cells are recruited by each seasonal influenza vaccination was the authors' suggestion.

The sequence came from a man between 45 and 60 years old who received an inactivated influenza vaccine. The sample in question was PBMCs from blood, obtained about 5 days after vaccination. The chain couples TRBV4-2 to TRBJ2-2; possibly TRBD1 or TRBD2 for D (5 bases each). For the CDR3, the DNA is TGTGCCAGCAGCCCAGAGGGACACACCGGGGAGCTGTTTTTT. This codes for CASSPEGHTGELFF.